These 17 T cell receptor beta chains share one sample of origin, sequenced in a study of cytomegalovirus exposure and HLA in healthy donors. The method was immunoSEQ multiplex PCR; TCRdb's version includes in-frame clones alone and lacks a portion of them. The repertoire has 170,000 or so clones, about four fifths of them found once; the top ten carry about 3%. Sequences were obtained from PBMCs. These receptors were taken from a woman aged 18-29 years in good health and CMV-seropositive.

The V call is TRBV6-5, the J call TRBJ1-4; D gene unclear. The CDR3 is 15 residues long. The germline V and J ends were trimmed by 0 bases and 5 bases, with 10 bases remaining between them. CDR1 and CDR2 from the germline V gene are MNHEY and SVGAGI. CDR3 protein: CASSYSGRSNEKLFF. The CDR3 nucleotides are TGTGCCAGCAGTTACTCGGGCAGATCGAATGAAAAACTGTTTTTT.

This chain joins TRBV27 and TRBJ1-2; 8 bases align to TRBD1. V lost 5 bases, J lost 4 bases, and 3 bases stayed unmatched. Per the germline V gene, CDR1 is MNHEY and CDR2 is SMNVEV (reference sequence). The CDR3 is 13 amino acids. CDR3 bases: TGTGCCAGCAGTAACAGGGGGGGCTATGGCTACACCTTC. Its protein is CASSNRGGYGYTF.

The V and J genes are TRBV29-1 and TRBJ1-1, with a possible D match to TRBD1 (6 bases). The CDR3 has 12 residues. From germline, CDR1 is SQVTM and CDR2 ANQGSEA. The V and J ends lost 7 bases and 1 base respectively, with 10 bases between them. CDR3 protein: CSARTANTEAFF. The CDR3 DNA is TGCAGCGCGCGGACAGCGAACACTGAAGCTTTCTTT.

The CDR3 DNA reads TGTGCCAGCAGCGTAGCTAATGTGGATCAGCCCCAGCATTTT. It specifies CASSVANVDQPQHF. The rearrangement joins TRBV9 to TRBJ1-5; no clear D. Germline lookup yields CDR1 SGDLS and CDR2 YYNGEE. The CDR3 has 14 residues. With 0 bases removed from V and 5 bases from J, the gap between germline ends came to 9 bases.

The J gene is TRBJ2-3, the V gene TRBV15; no definite D call. Per germline, CDR1 LNHNV and CDR2 YYDKDF (reference sequence). This CDR3 spans 12 amino acids. V was pared by 1 base and J by 4 bases, with 3 bases between. Here the CDR3 reads CATSRAADTQYF. The CDR3 DNA follows: TGTGCCACCAGCAGAGCGGCAGATACGCAGTATTTT.

The chain carries TRBV4-1 and TRBJ2-5; D may be TRBD1 (7 bases). In germline, CDR1 is MGHRA, CDR2 YSYEKL. With 1 base removed from V and 5 bases from J, the gap between germline ends came to 20 bases. The CDR3 sequence is 17 residues long. In nucleotides, the CDR3 is TGCGCCAGCAGCCAAGGAAGTTCCTGGAGGGGGCGGGAGACCCAGTACTTC. Residues: CASSQGSSWRGRETQYF.

In this sample, this clone turned up a few times. The junction and the germline gene differ at one end; a read error may be behind it. This chain uses TRBV5-5 with TRBJ1-1, with TRBD1 matching 9 bases. This CDR3 comprises 14 residues. Looked up from germline, CDR1 is SGHKS and CDR2 is YYEKEE (reference sequence). The chain's CDR3 is CASRLGQGRTEAFF. The CDR3 coding sequence is TGTGCCAGCAGGTTGGGACAGGGAAGGACTGAAGCTTTCTTT.

The rearrangement links TRBV18 to TRBJ1-2, with D unclear. CDR1 KGHSH and CDR2 LQKENI come from the germline V gene. Trimming took off 3 bases at V and 12 bases at J, with 20 bases between the two ends. CDR3 length equals 14 residues. The CDR3 bases are TGTGCCAGCTCACCCATACTCCGACATAAAGAACACACCTTC. It codes for CASSPILRHKEHTF.

The rearrangement links TRBV6-5 to TRBJ2-7; TRBD2 aligns across 13 bases. Germline CDR1 and CDR2: MNHEY and SVGAGI. The V and J ends lost 6 bases and 5 bases, in that order; junction bases with no gene match: 7. The CDR3 covers 15 residues. The CDR3 region has the DNA TGTGCCAGCAGCCCCGGACTAGCGGGGGTCCACGAGCAGTACTTC. Translating it yields CASSPGLAGVHEQYF.

This clone was seen once. The V call is TRBV6-5, the J call TRBJ2-3, with D unclear. Trimming left V 11 bases short and J 6 bases short, with 9 bases between. Per the germline V gene, CDR1 is MNHEY and CDR2 is SVGAGI. The CDR3 has 10 residues. DNA of the CDR3: TGTGCCGTTATGGAGGATACGCAGTATTTT. It is translated as CAVMEDTQYF.

This clone was detected many times. CDR3 DNA: TGTGCCAGCAGCTCGGAGACCACAGATACGCAGTATTTT. It codes for CASSSETTDTQYF. The V and J genes are TRBV9 and TRBJ2-3, with D hard to call. CDR1 and CDR2 (germline): SGDLS, YYNGEE. The V end lost 4 bases, the J end lost 2 bases, and 8 bases lay between the germline ends. The CDR3 loop spans 13 amino acids.

The chain recombines TRBV5-5 with TRBJ2-1; TRBD1 aligns across 8 bases. Losses at the gene ends were 2 bases for V and 9 bases for J; bases not matched to a gene: 7. The CDR3 totals 14 residues. From germline, CDR1 is SGHKS and CDR2 YYEKEE (reference sequence). CDR3 sequence: CASSFRTGWGEQFF. The CDR3 DNA reads as TGTGCCAGCAGCTTTCGGACAGGGTGGGGTGAGCAGTTCTTC.

V and J are TRBV5-1 and TRBJ1-2, with D perhaps matching TRBD1 (5 bases). The CDR3 consists of 14 residues. The germline V gene encodes CDR1 SGHRS and CDR2 YFSETQ. Trimming removed 0 bases from V and 4 bases from J, with 10 bases in between. Here the CDR3 DNA reads TGCGCCAGCAGCTTGGTGCAGGGCGGCTATGGCTACACCTTC. This sequence encodes CASSLVQGGYGYTF.

The chain recombines TRBV6-5 with TRBJ2-3; 7 bases align to TRBD2. Per the germline V gene, CDR1 is MNHEY and CDR2 is SVGAGI. Trimming cost V 6 bases and J 1 base; bases outside gene matches: 1. The CDR3 runs to 13 residues. DNA of the CDR3: TGTGCCAGCAGCAGCGGGGGCACAGATACGCAGTATTTT. Residues: CASSSGGTDTQYF.

The chain has TRBV29-1 and TRBJ1-1, with TRBD1 identical over 8 bases. Germline CDR1 reads SQVTM; CDR2 reads ANQGSEA. The CDR3 extends over 13 amino acids. V gave up 2 bases and J gave up 5 bases; unmatched junction bases: 4. Here the CDR3 reads CSVESDRATEAFF. CDR3 sequence (DNA): TGCAGCGTTGAATCGGACAGGGCAACTGAAGCTTTCTTT.

This chain links TRBV18 with TRBJ2-4, with 8 bases aligning to TRBD1. The CDR3 consists of 14 residues. J was trimmed by 5 bases and V by 4 bases; bases with no gene match: 4. Germline V gene data show CDR1 as KGHSH and CDR2 as LQKENI. CDR3 nucleotide sequence: TGTGCCAGCTCACGAGGACAGGGACAAAACATTCAGTACTTC. Its translation: CASSRGQGQNIQYF.

This clone has only one observation. The rearrangement uses TRBV18 and TRBJ1-2; D remains unclear. Trimming removed 3 bases at V and 2 bases at J, with 16 bases between. There are 16 residues in the CDR3. CDR1 and CDR2 from the germline V gene are KGHSH and LQKENI. This chain's CDR3 is CASSPNSPGKNYGYTF. Written as DNA, the CDR3 is TGTGCCAGCTCACCTAATTCTCCAGGCAAAAACTATGGCTACACCTTC.